This TCR beta chain was captured by sequencing in a study of cytomegalovirus exposure and HLA in healthy donors. Whole-study results and caveats: Specific recognition of CMV antigens was confirmed in vitro for a few chains (all CMV-associated).

To note about this clone: As yet, its antigen is unknown.

This CDR3 has 17 residues. Germline lookup yields CDR1 SEHNR and CDR2 FQNEAQ (reference sequence). Trimming cost V 1 base and J 5 bases; bases outside gene matches: 12. PCR was performed using 60 Vbeta and 13 Jbeta primers. This table comes from immunoSEQ multiplex PCR, and its TCRdb copy is limited to in-frame clones, with some not included. The sample lists over 150,000 clones, about 68% occurring once. This TCR was recovered from a man aged 18-30 years in good health and CMV-seronegative. Material: PBMCs. The chain links TRBV7-9 to TRBJ2-5, with 8 bases aligning to TRBD2. The CDR3 reads CASSLGIVLAGGETQYF. The CDR3 bases are TGTGCCAGCAGCTTAGGGATCGTTCTAGCGGGTGGGGAGACCCAGTACTTC.